These 30 T cell receptor beta chains were sequenced from one sample in a study of radiation and T cells in renal cell carcinoma. The sample's time point: blood 4 weeks post-SBRT, at nephrectomy. The treatment: 15 Gy SBRT to primary tumor, nephrectomy 4 weeks later. Method: immunoSEQ multiplex PCR; TCRdb's copy keeps in-frame clones and lacks some. Found here are approximately 85,000 clones, 89% of them singletons; the top ten hold 5% to 7.5%. The sample consisted of blood, taken from a patient whose treatment included radiotherapy and nephrectomy. All receptors come from a woman aged 65 to 85 with renal cell carcinoma.

This clone appeared a single time. This chain's CDR3 is CASAHSGNTIYF. CDR3 nucleotides: TGTGCCAGCGCTCACTCTGGAAACACCATATATTTT. The V call is TRBV6-6, the J call TRBJ1-3; D is unresolved. The CDR3 runs 12 residues. Germline V gene sequence: CDR1 MNHNY, CDR2 SVGAGI (reference sequence). Trimming took off 8 bases at V and 0 bases at J, with 5 bases between the two ends.

V gene TRBV7-6 combines with J gene TRBJ2-5; possibly TRBD1 or TRBD2 for D (7 bases each). V dropped 5 bases and J dropped 5 bases, with 9 bases sitting between them. From germline, CDR1 is SGHVS and CDR2 FNYEAQ. The CDR3 is made up of 12 amino acids. In DNA form, the CDR3 reads TGTGCCAGCAGCCAGGGGGGGGAGACCCAGTACTTC. Residues: CASSQGGETQYF. The full variable domain, completed using reference TRBV7-6 and TRBJ2-5, is GAGVSQSPRYKVTKRGQDVALRCDPISGHVSLYWYRQALGQGPEFLTYFNYEAQQDKSGLPNDRFSAERPEGSISTLTIQRTEQRDSAMYRCASSQGGETQYFGPGTRLLVL.

This chain connects TRBV28 to TRBJ2-7; 9 nucleotides line up with TRBD2. Germline lookup yields CDR1 MDHEN and CDR2 SYDVKM. The V segment lost 8 bases and the J segment 1 base; nucleotides outside the gene matches: 12. The CDR3 is made up of 16 amino acids. CDR3 protein: CASSGRGTSGSYEQYF. As DNA, the CDR3 is TGTGCCAGCTCAGGACGGGGTACTAGCGGGTCCTACGAGCAGTACTTC.

The chain carries TRBV4-3 and TRBJ2-7; D is uncertain. The CDR3 spans 14 residues. CDR1 and CDR2 (germline): LGHNA, YSLEER. Trimming removed 0 bases at V and 2 bases at J, with 8 bases between. This CDR3 reads CASSQDLWTYEQYF. CDR3 DNA sequence: TGCGCCAGCAGCCAAGATTTGTGGACCTACGAGCAGTACTTC.

The rearrangement joins TRBV28 to TRBJ1-5; D gene unclear. The CDR3 is made up of 15 amino acids. Deletions cut 2 bases from V and 2 bases from J, with 10 bases between. Germline CDR1 MDHEN, CDR2 SYDVKM. CDR3 bases: TGTGCCAGCAGTTTACCCCTGCCAGGCAATCAGCCCCAGCATTTT. Protein: CASSLPLPGNQPQHF.

This clone was seen a single time. In DNA, the CDR3 is TGCAGCGCCGGATTCTTGGGTCCGAACACTGAAGCTTTCTTT. Amino acids: CSAGFLGPNTEAFF. V gene TRBV29-1 combines with J gene TRBJ1-1; D not certain. Per the germline V gene, CDR1 is SQVTM and CDR2 is ANQGSEA. This CDR3 comprises 14 residues. V lost 7 bases and J 1 base, leaving 16 bases between the germline ends. The complete variable domain, with remaining parts taken from reference TRBV29-1 and TRBJ1-1, reads SAVISQKPSRDICQRGTSLTIQCQVDSQVTMMFWYRQQPGQSLTLIATANQGSEATYESGFVIDKFPISRPNLTFSTLTVSNMSPEDSSIYLCSAGFLGPNTEAFFGQGTRLTVV.

CDR3 amino acids: CASSLSTGMNEQYF. The CDR3 DNA is TGTGCCAGCAGCCTTTCGACGGGAATGAACGAGCAGTACTTC. This chain joins TRBV9 and TRBJ2-7; D perhaps matches TRBD2 (5 bases). The V end was cut by 4 bases, the J end by 5 bases, with 16 bases between. The length of the CDR3 is 14 residues. Germline assignment: CDR1 SGDLS and CDR2 YYNGEE. The full variable domain, in which reference TRBV9 and TRBJ2-7 provide the parts outside the CDR3, is DSGVTQTPKHLITATGQRVTLRCSPRSGDLSVYWYQQSLDQGLQFLIQYYNGEERAKGNILERFSAQQFPDLHSELNLSSLELGDSALYFCASSLSTGMNEQYFGPGTRLTVT.

As for this clone: Mismatch with germline at one junction end may stem from a read error. The V and J genes are TRBV7-7 and TRBJ2-5; 11 positions agree with TRBD1. This CDR3 comprises 15 residues. Germline V gives CDR1 SSHAT, CDR2 FNYEAQ (reference sequence). The CDR3 DNA sequence: TGTGCTAGCAGCTTTGGACAGGGGGCGAGAGAGACCCAGTACTTC. This sequence encodes CASSFGQGARETQYF.

This clone was seen once. The CDR3 is CASSTKTGPYEQYF. CDR3 sequence (DNA): TGTGCCAGCAGTACCAAGACAGGGCCCTACGAGCAGTACTTC. The chain has TRBV6-1 and TRBJ2-5, with TRBD1 matching 7 bases. The J call is doubtful: the DNA matches TRBJ2-7 better. Germline V lookup: CDR1 MNHNS, CDR2 SASEGT. The CDR3 has 14 residues.

This chain uses TRBV5-6 with TRBJ2-2; possibly TRBD1 or TRBD2 for D (5 bases each). Germline CDR1 is SGHDT and CDR2 is YYEEEE. The CDR3 runs to 16 residues. Between the trimmed V and J ends, which lost 2 bases and 0 bases, there was a span of 11 bases. This chain's CDR3 is CASSLSGTANTGELFF. The CDR3 region has the DNA TGTGCCAGCAGCTTATCCGGGACGGCGAACACCGGGGAGCTGTTTTTT.

This clone was recorded only once. This sequence joins TRBV7-2 and TRBJ2-3; 8 nucleotides agree with TRBD2. CDR1 and CDR2 from the germline V gene are SGHTA and FQGNSA. The CDR3 is 13 amino acids. The V gene end was trimmed by 6 bases and the J gene end by 4 bases; junction bases not matched to a gene: 3. CDR3 coding DNA: TGTGCCAGCAGGAGCGGGGGCTCAGATACGCAGTATTTT. This codes for CASRSGGSDTQYF.

The chain links TRBV27 to TRBJ1-1; tentatively, D is TRBD1 (5 bases). Germline lookup yields CDR1 MNHEY and CDR2 SMNVEV (reference sequence). The CDR3 consists of 16 residues. Trimming pared 2 bases from V and 4 bases from J, leaving 17 bases between. In nucleotides, the CDR3 is TGTGCCAGCAGTTTACGAGGACCAGGGAGAGGCACTGAAGCTTTCTTT. This codes for CASSLRGPGRGTEAFF.

The chain joins TRBV6-6 to TRBJ1-4, with D unresolved. The CDR3 extends over 11 amino acids. Deletions cut 0 bases from V and 16 bases from J, with 9 bases between. The V gene's germline CDR1 is MNHNY and CDR2 SVGAGI (reference sequence). CDR3 sequence (DNA): TGTGCCAGCAGTTACTCGGTACATCCGTTTTTT. Its protein product is CASSYSVHPFF.

V gene TRBV5-3 combines with J gene TRBJ2-7, with a tentative D call TRBD2 (5 bases). TRBV5-3 is an ORF, and what it does is uncertain. The germline V and J ends were trimmed by 2 bases and 7 bases, with 10 bases remaining between them. This CDR3 is 12 amino acids long. DNA for the CDR3: TGTGCCAGAAGCTTTTATCGGGATGAGCAGTACTTC. It encodes CARSFYRDEQYF.

The rearrangement uses TRBV15 and TRBJ1-1; D is perhaps TRBD1 (6 bases). This CDR3 contains 14 residues. V lost 5 bases and J 3 bases, leaving 13 bases between the germline ends. Per germline, CDR1 LNHNV and CDR2 YYDKDF (reference sequence). The CDR3 is CATSGLGAHTEAFF. The DNA of the CDR3 is TGTGCCACCAGCGGCCTGGGGGCACACACTGAAGCTTTCTTT.

This rearrangement joins TRBV14 to TRBJ1-2, with D possibly matching TRBD1 (6 bases). CDR3 size: 14 residues. Germline V gene data show CDR1 as SGHDN and CDR2 as FVKESK. Trimming stripped 4 bases from V and 4 bases from J, with 13 bases between. Here the CDR3 DNA reads TGTGCCAGCAGCCTGGCGGGGGGCAGCTATGGCTACACCTTC. Translated: CASSLAGGSYGYTF. The complete variable domain, with remaining parts taken from reference TRBV14 and TRBJ1-2, reads EAGVTQFPSHSVIEKGQTVTLRCDPISGHDNLYWYRRVMGKEIKFLLHFVKESKQDESGMPNNRFLAERTGGTYSTLKVQPAELEDSGVYFCASSLAGGSYGYTFGSGTRLTVV.

V gene TRBV30 combines with J gene TRBJ1-5, with 8 bases lining up with TRBD1. This CDR3 comprises 15 residues. Germline V lookup: CDR1 GTSNPN, CDR2 SVGIG (reference sequence). J lost 4 bases, V lost 3 bases, and 8 bases had no gene match. The CDR3 nucleotides read TGTGCCTGGAGCTACCAGGGACAGGTTAATCAGCCCCAGCATTTT. Its translation is CAWSYQGQVNQPQHF.

This clone was counted a few times. The rearrangement links TRBV6-5 to TRBJ2-2; possibly TRBD1 or TRBD2 for D (6 bases each). The CDR3 has 14 amino acids. The V gene lost 6 bases and the J gene lost 7 bases, with 15 bases spanning the gap. The germline V gene encodes CDR1 MNHEY and CDR2 SVGAGI. The CDR3 sequence is CASSRGQSSGELFF. The CDR3 DNA is TGTGCCAGCAGCCGGGGGCAATCGAGCGGGGAGCTGTTTTTT.

The rearrangement links TRBV7-2 to TRBJ2-2; D unresolved. This CDR3 contains 13 residues. Germline assignment: CDR1 SGHTA and CDR2 FQGNSA. Deletions cut 3 bases from V and 7 bases from J, with 9 bases between. CDR3: CASSFPKVGELFF. In nucleotides, the CDR3 is TGTGCCAGCAGCTTCCCGAAGGTCGGGGAGCTGTTTTTT.

This clone was observed once. CDR3 sequence reads: CASSVGVAGVENEQFF. CDR3 DNA sequence: TGTGCCAGCAGCGTAGGCGTAGCGGGGGTGGAGAATGAGCAGTTCTTC. The rearrangement uses TRBV9 and TRBJ2-1, with TRBD2 identical over 9 bases. J was trimmed by 7 bases and V by 0 bases; bases with no gene match: 8. This CDR3 spans 16 amino acids. Germline CDR1 reads SGDLS; CDR2 reads YYNGEE.

In this sample, this clone turned up once. The V call is TRBV5-4, the J call TRBJ2-2, with 8 bases matching TRBD1. The CDR3 has 14 residues. Trimming took 1 base from V and 5 from J; bases not matched to a gene: 1. Germline V gene data show CDR1 as SGHNT and CDR2 as YYREEE (reference sequence). The CDR3 reads CASSLTGGTGELFF. In nucleotides, the CDR3 is TGTGCCAGCAGCTTGACAGGGGGTACCGGGGAGCTGTTTTTT.

This chain uses TRBV19 with TRBJ1-2, with D possibly matching TRBD1 (6 bases). The V gene's germline CDR1 is LNHDA and CDR2 SQIVND (reference sequence). The V end was cut by 8 bases, the J end by 2 bases, with 15 bases between. The CDR3 sequence is 14 residues long. This CDR3 is CASGTGLPNYGYTF. Written as DNA, the CDR3 is TGTGCCAGTGGTACAGGGCTTCCGAACTATGGCTACACCTTC.

The genes are TRBV5-4 and TRBJ1-4; D gene ambiguous. Trimming stripped 0 bases from V and 2 bases from J, with 5 bases between. This CDR3 contains 14 residues. Germline V gene lookup returns CDR1 SGHNT and CDR2 YYREEE (reference sequence). The CDR3 reads CASSLVGTNEKLFF. The CDR3 region has the DNA TGTGCCAGCAGCTTGGTGGGGACTAATGAAAAACTGTTTTTT.

V and J are TRBV11-3 and TRBJ1-4; unclear D gene. Germline CDR1 is SGHNT and CDR2 is YENEEA. Trimming left V 1 base short and J 14 bases short, with 11 bases between. The CDR3 covers 12 residues. In nucleotides, the CDR3 is TGTGCCAGCAGCTTAGGGGCCGGAGGCCTGTTTTTT. Its protein product is CASSLGAGGLFF.

The V and J genes are TRBV1 and TRBJ2-3; TRBD2 is taken as the D call from the table, unchecked against the DNA. TRBV1 is a listed pseudogene. The CDR3 covers 15 residues. CDR3 bases: TGCACCAGCAGCCACCCCGGGGGGGCTGGAGATACGCAGTATTTT. This codes for CTSSHPGGAGDTQYF.

The chain carries TRBV18 and TRBJ2-1; maybe TRBD1 (6 bases). CDR1 KGHSH and CDR2 LQKENI come from the germline V gene. The CDR3 extends over 14 amino acids. The germline V and J ends were trimmed by 0 bases and 6 bases, with 9 bases remaining between them. The CDR3 DNA reads TGTGCCAGCTCACCACCGATAGGGGGCAATGAGCAGTTCTTC. It yields the protein CASSPPIGGNEQFF.

This chain connects TRBV29-1 to TRBJ1-4; 8 bases align to TRBD1. Looked up from germline, CDR1 is SQVTM and CDR2 is ANQGSEA. The CDR3 sequence is 12 residues long. V lost 7 bases, J lost 8 bases, and 6 bases stayed unmatched. The CDR3 is CSAITGGEKLFF. The CDR3 nucleotides read TGCAGCGCAATCACAGGGGGAGAAAAACTGTTTTTT. Supplemented by reference TRBV29-1 and TRBJ1-4, the full variable domain reads SAVISQKPSRDICQRGTSLTIQCQVDSQVTMMFWYRQQPGQSLTLIATANQGSEATYESGFVIDKFPISRPNLTFSTLTVSNMSPEDSSIYLCSAITGGEKLFFGSGTQLSVL.

This chain uses TRBV7-2 with TRBJ2-2, with 8 nucleotides matching TRBD2. Germline-derived CDR1 and CDR2 are SGHTA and FQGNSA. CDR3 length: 16 amino acids. V dropped 0 bases and J dropped 5; count of bases not matched to a gene: 5. In DNA form, the CDR3 reads TGTGCCAGCAGCTTAGCTGGGACTAGGGGAACCGGGGAGCTGTTTTTT. Protein: CASSLAGTRGTGELFF.

The chain employs TRBV6-5 and TRBJ2-5; D is uncertain. CDR1 is MNHEY, CDR2 SVGAGI, per germline. V gave up 2 bases and J gave up 2 bases, with 12 bases separating them. The CDR3 has 15 amino acids. Here the CDR3 reads CASSYTRTTQETQYF. The CDR3 nucleotides are TGTGCCAGCAGTTACACCCGGACGACACAAGAGACCCAGTACTTC.

The genes are TRBV10-3 and TRBJ1-3; D gene ambiguous. This CDR3 has 13 residues. V was shortened by 0 bases and J by 2 bases, with 2 bases between the two germline ends. Germline assignment: CDR1 ENHRY and CDR2 SYGVKD. The CDR3 sequence is CAISESPGNTIYF. The CDR3 DNA follows: TGTGCCATCAGTGAGTCCCCTGGAAACACCATATATTTT.